A single sample gave rise to the 30 T cell receptor beta chains below, sequenced in a study of metastatic and nonmetastatic thyroid tumors. TCRdb re-called the PCR reads through MiXCR. Of 65,000 to 70,000 clones listed, over 12% are singletons. Thyroid surgery took place with no prior treatment in any patient. The sequenced material came from blood. The receptors derive from a male donor with papillary thyroid cancer or a benign thyroid nodule (not recorded which). Some clones in this sample may be carry-over from other donors' samples.

This clone occurred a few times. The junction differs from germline at one of its ends, possibly a read error. This sequence joins TRBV6-1 and TRBJ1-1, with a tentative D call TRBD1 (5 bases). The CDR3 covers 13 residues. Per the germline V gene, CDR1 is MNHNS and CDR2 is SASEGT. CDR3 loop: CASSPTGNTEDSF. The CDR3 DNA is TGTGCCAGCAGTCCAACAGGTAACACTGAAGATTCCTTT.

This clone was detected many times. This chain joins TRBV7-9 and TRBJ1-1; D is perhaps TRBD1 (5 bases). V lost 5 bases, J lost 10 bases, and 14 bases lay in between. CDR1 SEHNR and CDR2 FQNEAQ come from the germline V gene (reference sequence). The CDR3 sequence is 12 residues long. Written as DNA, the CDR3 is TGTGCCAGCAGCACCGCGGGGACTAGAGCTTTCTTT. Protein: CASSTAGTRAFF. Supplemented by reference TRBV7-9 and TRBJ1-1, the full variable domain reads DTGVSQNPRHKITKRGQNVTFRCDPISEHNRLYWYRQTLGQGPEFLTYFQNEAQLEKSRLLSDRFSAERPKGSFSTLEIQRTEQGDSAMYLCASSTAGTRAFFGQGTRLTVV.

The CDR3 sequence: CAWSEDRVTRYTF. The CDR3 DNA follows: TGTGCCTGGAGTGAGGACAGGGTTACCCGCTACACCTTC. V usage is TRBV30 and J usage is TRBJ1-2; 8 bases are shared with TRBD1. CDR3 length: 13 amino acids. The V gene end was trimmed by 1 base and the J gene end by 9 bases; junction bases not matched to a gene: 7. Germline V gene lookup returns CDR1 GTSNPN and CDR2 SVGIG (reference sequence).

The table lists this clone with many counts. The chain joins TRBV30 to TRBJ1-5, with D maybe TRBD1 (5 bases). Trimming removed 2 bases at V and 5 bases at J, with 10 bases between. CDR1 is GTSNPN and CDR2 is SVGIG in the germline V gene (reference sequence). The CDR3 sequence is 13 residues long. The CDR3: CAWSRGLDQPQHF. DNA for the CDR3: TGTGCCTGGAGTAGGGGTTTGGATCAGCCCCAGCATTTT. Full variable domain (outside the CDR3, taken from reference TRBV30 and TRBJ1-5): SQTIHQWPATLVQPVGSPLSLECTVEGTSNPNLYWYRQAAGRGLQLLFYSVGIGQISSEVPQNLSASRPQDRQFILSSKKLLLSDSGFYLCAWSRGLDQPQHFGDGTRLSIL.

This clone was counted ten times or more. This chain joins TRBV5-1 and TRBJ2-3; maybe TRBD1 (6 bases). V was trimmed by 0 bases and J by 1 base, leaving 9 bases between them. CDR3 length: 15 amino acids. Germline V gives CDR1 SGHRS, CDR2 YFSETQ. The chain's CDR3 is CASSLGQVGTDTQYF. The CDR3 coding sequence is TGCGCCAGCAGCTTGGGACAGGTGGGCACAGATACGCAGTATTTT.

This clone was recorded many times. The chain recombines TRBV7-6 with TRBJ2-5, with 11 bases that match TRBD2. The V gene's germline CDR1 is SGHVS and CDR2 FNYEAQ. J gave up 4 bases and V 6 bases, and 7 bases lay outside the gene matches. This CDR3 comprises 15 residues. CDR3 sequence reads: CASSSTSGSSETQYF. The CDR3 DNA is TGTGCCAGCAGTTCCACTAGCGGGAGTTCAGAGACCCAGTACTTC.

In regard to this clone: A much larger clonotype is one base distant, so this may be a read error. The chain uses TRBV5-1 and TRBJ2-5; 10 bases match TRBD1. Per the germline V gene, CDR1 is SGHRS and CDR2 is YFSETQ. V dropped 4 bases and J dropped 4; count of bases not matched to a gene: 7. The length of the CDR3 is 15 residues. The CDR3 loop reads CASSTRQGAVETQYF. The DNA of the CDR3 is TGCGCCAGCAGCACCCGACAGGGGGCCGTAGAGACCCAGTACTTC.

The table lists this clone with many counts. The V gene is TRBV6-1, the J gene TRBJ1-2; the D is unclear. CDR1 and CDR2 (germline): MNHNS, SASEGT. Trimming shortened V by 3 bases and J by 8 bases, and 16 bases separated the two germline ends. The CDR3 spans 14 residues. CDR3 sequence (DNA): TGTGCCAGCAGTGACCGAAGGGCAGAAGGAGGCTACACCTTC. Encoded protein: CASSDRRAEGGYTF.

This clone has a count of ten or more. This chain links TRBV13 with TRBJ2-1, with D tentatively TRBD2 (5 bases). Germline V gives CDR1 PRHDT, CDR2 FYEKMQ (reference sequence). V lost 0 bases, J lost 7 bases, and 16 bases lay in between. This CDR3 region has 16 residues. In DNA, the CDR3 is TGTGCCAGCAGCTTAGGCGGCGGGCTGTGGGATAATGAGCAGTTCTTC. Translation gives CASSLGGGLWDNEQFF.

This clone came up many times. The CDR3 sequence: CASSPRRTGSTGELFF. The CDR3 coding sequence is TGTGCCAGCAGCCCCAGACGGACAGGGAGCACCGGGGAGCTGTTTTTT. The gene calls are TRBV11-1 and TRBJ2-2; 8 bases are a match to TRBD1. This CDR3 has 16 residues. The V segment lost 5 bases and the J segment 4 bases; nucleotides outside the gene matches: 9. Germline V lookup: CDR1 SGHAT, CDR2 FQDESV (reference sequence).

This clone occurred many times. The CDR3 here is CASRKEGGDTEAFF. In DNA, the CDR3 is TGTGCCAGCAGAAAAGAAGGGGGAGACACTGAAGCTTTCTTT. This chain connects TRBV6-1 to TRBJ1-1, with D maybe TRBD1 (6 bases). Trimming removed 6 bases from V and 3 bases from J, with 14 bases in between. The germline gives CDR1 MNHNS, CDR2 SASEGT. This CDR3 is built from 14 residues.

There are many counts of this clone. The genes are TRBV10-1 and TRBJ2-1; TRBD1 might be the D (5 bases). V gave up 10 bases and J gave up 4 bases, with 14 bases separating them. Germline loops: CDR1 WNHNN, CDR2 SYGVQD (reference sequence). The CDR3 has 13 residues. CDR3 in amino acids: CATQGVRYNEQFF. The CDR3 nucleotides read TGCGCCACCCAGGGTGTGAGATACAATGAGCAGTTCTTC.

This clone was seen many times. This chain connects TRBV9 to TRBJ1-6; D possibly corresponds to TRBD1 (6 bases). CDR3 size: 15 residues. The germline V gene encodes CDR1 SGDLS and CDR2 YYNGEE. V was shortened by 0 bases and J by 7 bases, with 11 bases between the two germline ends. The CDR3 region has the DNA TGTGCCAGCAGCGTAGAATACAGGGAAAATTCACCCCTCCACTTT. Translation gives CASSVEYRENSPLHF.

This clone was detected ten times or more. V usage is TRBV6-1 and J usage is TRBJ1-5, with 9 bases lining up with TRBD1. CDR1 and CDR2 from the germline V gene are MNHNS and SASEGT. This CDR3 region has 15 residues. V shed 7 bases, J shed 6 bases, and the junction held 10 bases outside the gene matches. The CDR3 DNA is TGTGCCAGCATCGAGGGACAGGGAGGGAGTCAGCCCCAGCATTTT. It specifies CASIEGQGGSQPQHF.

As regards this clone: With a much larger clone just one base away, this may be a read error. The chain joins TRBV6-1 to TRBJ1-5, with TRBD1 as a possible D gene (5 bases). In germline, CDR1 is MNHNS, CDR2 SASEGT. Deletions cut 7 bases from V and 4 bases from J, with 17 bases between. The CDR3 is made up of 15 amino acids. The CDR3 sequence is CASTPGVPGNQPQHF. The CDR3 DNA sequence: TGTGCCAGCACCCCGGGGGTGCCTGGTAATCAGCCCCAGCATTTT.

Details on this clone: This CDR3 fails to terminate in the conserved phenylalanine or tryptophan, so it likely reflects a read error. The J gene is TRBJ2-7, the V gene TRBV10-2; D may correspond to TRBD1 or TRBD2 (6 bases each). The CDR3 extends over 11 amino acids. Germline CDR1 WSHSY, CDR2 SAAADI. The CDR3 DNA follows: TGCGTCAGCGGTCGGGGGCGCGAGCAGTACCTC. It translates to CVSGRGREQYL.

This clone has just a few counts. At one end, the junction sequence differs from germline, possibly due to a read error. This rearrangement joins TRBV6-2 or TRBV6-3 to TRBJ2-3, with 13 nucleotides matching TRBD2. The CDR3 length is 15 residues. Germline V gene data show CDR1 as MNHEY and CDR2 as SVGEGT. CDR3: CASSSLAGGSDMQYF. The DNA of the CDR3 is TGTGCCAGCAGTTCACTAGCGGGAGGGTCAGATATGCAGTATTTT.

This clone came up many times. The genes are TRBV6-2 or TRBV6-3 and TRBJ1-5; TRBD1 matches at 10 bases. The CDR3 loop spans 15 amino acids. V was clipped by 4 bases and J by 5 bases; unmatched bases: 5. Germline V gives CDR1 MNHEY, CDR2 SVGEGT. This chain's CDR3 is CASSSGTGDYQPQHF. The CDR3 DNA is TGTGCCAGCAGTTCCGGGACAGGGGATTATCAGCCCCAGCATTTT.

This clone counts as medium-sized (0.01 to 0.1%). The rearrangement joins TRBV6-1 to TRBJ2-7; TRBD2 matches 9 bases. V trimming: 1 base; J trimming: 4 bases; junction bases outside the gene matches: 5. Germline V gene lookup returns CDR1 MNHNS and CDR2 SASEGT. This CDR3 spans 15 amino acids. The CDR3 nucleotides read TGTGCCAGCAGTGAAGGGGCTAGCGGGGTTTACGAGCAGTACGTC. It encodes CASSEGASGVYEQYV.

There are many counts of this clone. This chain links TRBV27 with TRBJ1-2; D ambiguous. V shed 3 bases and J shed 4 bases, with 9 bases lying between them. CDR1 is MNHEY and CDR2 is SMNVEV in the germline V gene (reference sequence). The CDR3 loop spans 13 amino acids. The CDR3, as DNA: TGTGCCAGCAGTTTTGGGGTTTTCTATGGCTACACCTTC. Translated, it gives CASSFGVFYGYTF.

There are many counts of this clone. The rearrangement links TRBV19 to TRBJ2-7, with D maybe TRBD1 (5 bases). Germline V gene sequence: CDR1 LNHDA, CDR2 SQIVND (reference sequence). V lost 5 bases to trimming and J lost 0 bases, with 11 bases between them. This CDR3 region has 14 residues. CDR3 nucleotides: TGTGCCAGTAGTGTGGCAGGGCTCTCCTACGAGCAGTACGTC. Protein product: CASSVAGLSYEQYV.

This clone was recorded many times. The chain uses TRBV7-6 and TRBJ2-5; D gene uncertain. CDR3 length: 11 amino acids. Looked up from germline, CDR1 is SGHVS and CDR2 is FNYEAQ. V shed 4 bases and J shed 2 bases, with 2 bases lying between them. The CDR3 is CASSSQETQYF. The CDR3 bases are TGTGCCAGCAGCTCGCAAGAGACCCAGTACTTC.

This clone showed up many times. The chain joins TRBV5-8 to TRBJ2-5, with a tentative D call TRBD1 (8 bases). Between the trimmed V and J ends, which lost 2 bases and 3 bases, there was a span of 14 bases. This CDR3 region has 15 residues. CDR1 and CDR2 from the germline V gene are SGHTS and YDEGEE. Here the CDR3 DNA reads TGTGCCAGCAGCTTCTTAACAGGGGGGGAAGAGACCCAGTACTTC. It is translated as CASSFLTGGEETQYF.

This clone has ten or more counts. DNA of the CDR3: TGTGCCAGCAGTTACTCAGATAGCGGGAGCTCCGAAGATACGCAGTATTTT. Protein sequence: CASSYSDSGSSEDTQYF. The chain combines TRBV6-5 with TRBJ2-3, with 9 bases identical to TRBD2. Germline assignment: CDR1 MNHEY and CDR2 SVGAGI. V shed 0 bases and J 5 bases; nucleotides not matched to a gene: 9. The CDR3 sequence is 17 residues long.

Remarks on this clone: One junction end does not reproduce the germline sequence, and a read error may be involved. The chain carries TRBV11-2 and TRBJ2-7, with D unresolved. The CDR3 sequence is 15 residues long. Germline assignment: CDR1 SGHAT and CDR2 FQNNGV. CDR3 nucleotides: TGTGCCAGCAGCTTAGATCCATCGAGCTCCTACGAGCATTACTTC. It codes for CASSLDPSSSYEHYF.

This clone was recorded once. The chain has TRBV7-9 and TRBJ2-2; 10 bases are a match to TRBD1. The CDR3 sequence is 14 residues long. From germline, CDR1 is SEHNR and CDR2 FQNEAQ (reference sequence). V shed 6 bases, J shed 3 bases, and the junction held 1 base outside the gene matches. CDR3 in DNA: TGTGCCAGCAGTGACAGGGGGCACACCGGGGAGCTGTTTTTT. Protein: CASSDRGHTGELFF.

This clone has a count of ten or more. This chain connects TRBV7-6 to TRBJ2-2; D ambiguous. The CDR3 totals 16 residues. V was clipped by 1 base and J by 8 bases, with 17 bases between them. Germline CDR1 SGHVS, CDR2 FNYEAQ. The CDR3 here is CASSLEVSQPLGELFF. DNA for the CDR3: TGTGCCAGCAGCTTAGAAGTCTCCCAACCCTTAGGGGAGCTGTTTTTT.

This clone has at least ten counts. The CDR3 DNA reads as TGCGCCAGCAGCTTGAACAGGGGAGGAAGTGAAAAACTGTTTTTT. Amino acid sequence: CASSLNRGGSEKLFF. The V call is TRBV5-1, the J call TRBJ1-4, with 7 bases identical to TRBD1. Germline V lookup: CDR1 SGHRS, CDR2 YFSETQ. The CDR3 is made up of 15 amino acids. The V and J ends lost 1 base and 7 bases, in that order; junction bases with no gene match: 7. The whole variable domain, filled in from reference TRBV5-1 and TRBJ1-4, reads KAGVTQTPRYLIKTRGQQVTLSCSPISGHRSVSWYQQTPGQGLQFLFEYFSETQRNKGNFPGRFSGRQFSNSRSEMNVSTLELGDSALYLCASSLNRGGSEKLFFGSGTQLSVL.

This clone was seen just once. This chain uses TRBV5-1 with TRBJ2-2; a weak D match, TRBD2 (5 bases). The CDR3 length is 16 residues. Germline V gene sequence: CDR1 SGHRS, CDR2 YFSETQ. Trimming took off 4 bases at V and 4 bases at J, with 17 bases between the two ends. The CDR3 sequence: CASSALSVASTGELFF. The CDR3 region has the DNA TGCGCCAGCAGCGCCTTATCGGTAGCGAGCACCGGGGAGCTGTTTTTT.

Regarding this clone: A read error may be the cause here, since a much bigger clone is one base away. J is TRBJ2-5 and V is TRBV7-8; no definite D call. The CDR3 covers 15 residues. CDR1 SGHVS and CDR2 FQNEAQ come from the germline V gene. Trimming cost V 2 bases and J 2 bases, with 12 bases left between them. CDR3 region: CASSLWQSQQETQYF. CDR3 in DNA: TGTGCCAGCAGCTTATGGCAGTCCCAACAAGAGACCCAGTACTTC.